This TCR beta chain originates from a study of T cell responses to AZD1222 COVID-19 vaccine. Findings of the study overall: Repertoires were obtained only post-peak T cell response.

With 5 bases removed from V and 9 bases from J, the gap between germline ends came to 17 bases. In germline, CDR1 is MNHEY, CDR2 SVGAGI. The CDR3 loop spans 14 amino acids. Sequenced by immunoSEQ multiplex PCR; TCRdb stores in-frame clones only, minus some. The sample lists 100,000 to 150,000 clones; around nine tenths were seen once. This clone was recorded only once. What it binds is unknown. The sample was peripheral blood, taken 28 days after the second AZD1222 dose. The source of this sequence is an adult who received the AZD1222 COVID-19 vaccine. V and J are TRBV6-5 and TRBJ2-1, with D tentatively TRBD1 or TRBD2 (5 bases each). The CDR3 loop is CASSRSGTVGEQFF. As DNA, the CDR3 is TGTGCCAGCAGTCGCTCCGGGACGGTGGGTGAGCAGTTCTTC.